This T cell receptor (beta chain) is from a study of neoadjuvant anti-PD-1 for oral cavity cancer. In the study overall: Non-progressing patients received a fourth nivolumab dose near day 43, then surgery on days 50-56.

Sequenced by immunoSEQ multiplex PCR; TCRdb stores in-frame clones only, minus some. The table lists about 6,700 clones, around 73% of them singletons, with 3% to 4% in the top ten. Trimming cost V 4 bases and J 5 bases, with 24 bases left between them. CDR3 length: 16 amino acids. Germline-derived CDR1 and CDR2 are GTSNPN and SVGIG (reference sequence). The source is a person aged 40 to 85 with oral cavity squamous cell carcinoma. This specimen consisted of PBMCs, obtained before nivolumab (anti-PD-1) treatment. The chain joins TRBV30 to TRBJ2-7; D unclear. The CDR3 DNA follows: TGTGCCTGGACCCCACCGGGCCGGACCGTGCAGAACGAGCAGTACTTC. This encodes CAWTPPGRTVQNEQYF.